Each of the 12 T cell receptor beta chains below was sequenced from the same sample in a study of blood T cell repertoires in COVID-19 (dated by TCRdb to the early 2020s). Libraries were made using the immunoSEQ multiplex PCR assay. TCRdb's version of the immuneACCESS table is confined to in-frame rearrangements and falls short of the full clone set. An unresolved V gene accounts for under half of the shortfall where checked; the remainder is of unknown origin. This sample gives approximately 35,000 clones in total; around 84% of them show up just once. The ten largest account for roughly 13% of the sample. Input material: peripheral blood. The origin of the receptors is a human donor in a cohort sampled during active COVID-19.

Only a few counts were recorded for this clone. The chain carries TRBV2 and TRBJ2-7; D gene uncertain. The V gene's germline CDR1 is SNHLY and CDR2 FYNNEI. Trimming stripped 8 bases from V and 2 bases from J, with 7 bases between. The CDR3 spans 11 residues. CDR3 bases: TGTGCCAGCTGTCTTGCCTACGAGCAGTACTTC. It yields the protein CASCLAYEQYF.

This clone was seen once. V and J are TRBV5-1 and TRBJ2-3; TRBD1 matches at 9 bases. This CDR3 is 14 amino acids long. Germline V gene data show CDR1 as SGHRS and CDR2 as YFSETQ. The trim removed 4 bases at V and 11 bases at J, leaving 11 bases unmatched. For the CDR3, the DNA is TGCGCCAGCAGCCCGTCGGGACAGGGCCTTTGGCAGTATTTT. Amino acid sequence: CASSPSGQGLWQYF.

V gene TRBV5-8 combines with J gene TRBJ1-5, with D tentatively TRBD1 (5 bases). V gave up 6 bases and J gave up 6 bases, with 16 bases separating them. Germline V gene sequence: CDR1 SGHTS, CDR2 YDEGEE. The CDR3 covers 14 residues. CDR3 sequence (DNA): TGTGCCAGCATCACCGGGACTGTGAGTCAGCCCCAGCATTTT. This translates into CASITGTVSQPQHF.

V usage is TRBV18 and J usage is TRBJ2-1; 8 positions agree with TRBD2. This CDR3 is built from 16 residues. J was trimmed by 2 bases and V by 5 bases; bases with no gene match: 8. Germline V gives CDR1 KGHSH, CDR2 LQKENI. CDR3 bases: TGTGCCAGCTCAATAGAGCGGGGGAACACCTACAATGAGCAGTTCTTC. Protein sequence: CASSIERGNTYNEQFF. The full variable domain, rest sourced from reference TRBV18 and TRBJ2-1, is NAGVMQNPRHLVRRRGQEARLRCSPMKGHSHVYWYRQLPEEGLKFMVYLQKENIIDESGMPKERFSAEFPKEGPSILRIQQVVRGDSAAYFCASSIERGNTYNEQFFGPGTRLTVL.

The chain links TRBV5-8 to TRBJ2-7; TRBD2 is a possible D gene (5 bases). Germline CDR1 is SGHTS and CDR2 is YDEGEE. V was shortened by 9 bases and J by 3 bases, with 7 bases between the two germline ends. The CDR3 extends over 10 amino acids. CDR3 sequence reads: CATGNYEQYF. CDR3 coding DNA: TGTGCCACCGGGAACTACGAGCAGTACTTC.

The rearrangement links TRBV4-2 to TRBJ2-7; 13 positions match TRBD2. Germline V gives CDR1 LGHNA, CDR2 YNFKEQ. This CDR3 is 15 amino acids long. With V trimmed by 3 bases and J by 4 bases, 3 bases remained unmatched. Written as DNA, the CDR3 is TGTGCCAGCAGCCAGGGACTAGCGGGGTCTTACGAGCAGTACTTC. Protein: CASSQGLAGSYEQYF.

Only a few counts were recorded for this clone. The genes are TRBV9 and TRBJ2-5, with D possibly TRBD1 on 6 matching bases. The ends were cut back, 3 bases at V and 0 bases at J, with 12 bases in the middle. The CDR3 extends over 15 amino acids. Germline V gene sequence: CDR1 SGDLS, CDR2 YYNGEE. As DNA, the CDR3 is TGTGCCAGCAGCGGAACAGGGTCGTACCAAGAGACCCAGTACTTC. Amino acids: CASSGTGSYQETQYF.

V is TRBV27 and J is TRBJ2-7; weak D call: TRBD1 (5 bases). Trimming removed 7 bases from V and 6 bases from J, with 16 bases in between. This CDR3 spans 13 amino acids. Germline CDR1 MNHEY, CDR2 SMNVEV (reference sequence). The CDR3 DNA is TGTGCCAGCATGACAGTGGGTTCTGGCGAGCAGTACTTC. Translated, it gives CASMTVGSGEQYF.

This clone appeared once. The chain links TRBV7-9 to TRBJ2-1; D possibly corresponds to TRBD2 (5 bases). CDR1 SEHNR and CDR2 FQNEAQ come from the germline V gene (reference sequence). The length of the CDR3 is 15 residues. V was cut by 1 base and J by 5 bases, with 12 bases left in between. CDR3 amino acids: CASSLGHGLDNEQFF. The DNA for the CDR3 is TGTGCCAGCAGCTTAGGACACGGACTGGACAATGAGCAGTTCTTC.

CDR3 loop: CASSFPQGLETQYF. The CDR3 nucleotides read TGTGCCAGCAGCTTCCCACAGGGGCTGGAGACCCAGTACTTC. V usage is TRBV7-9 and J usage is TRBJ2-5; 7 bases fit TRBD1. This CDR3 is built from 14 residues. The V gene's germline CDR1 is SEHNR and CDR2 FQNEAQ (reference sequence). The V segment lost 3 bases and the J segment 5 bases; nucleotides outside the gene matches: 6.

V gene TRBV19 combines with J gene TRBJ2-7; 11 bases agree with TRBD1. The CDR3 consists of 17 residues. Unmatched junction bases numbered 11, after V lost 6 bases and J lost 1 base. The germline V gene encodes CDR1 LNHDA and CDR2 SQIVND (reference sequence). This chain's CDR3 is CASSTYPGQGGSYEQYF. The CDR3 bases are TGTGCCAGTAGCACGTACCCGGGACAGGGGGGGTCCTACGAGCAGTACTTC.

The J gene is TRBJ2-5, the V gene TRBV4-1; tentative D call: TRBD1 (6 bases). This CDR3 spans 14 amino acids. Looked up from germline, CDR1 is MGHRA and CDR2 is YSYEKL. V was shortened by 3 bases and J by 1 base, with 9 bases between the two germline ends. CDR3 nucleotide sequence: TGCGCCAGCAGCCAGCCAGGGGTCCAAGAGACCCAGTACTTC. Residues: CASSQPGVQETQYF.